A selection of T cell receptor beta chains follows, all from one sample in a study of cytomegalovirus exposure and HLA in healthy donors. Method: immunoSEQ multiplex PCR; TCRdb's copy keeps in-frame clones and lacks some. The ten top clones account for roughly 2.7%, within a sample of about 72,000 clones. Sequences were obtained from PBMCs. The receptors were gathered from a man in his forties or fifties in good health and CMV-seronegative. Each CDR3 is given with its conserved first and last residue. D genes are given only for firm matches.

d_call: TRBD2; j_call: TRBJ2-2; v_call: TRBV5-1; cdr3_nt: TGCGCCAGCAGCGCGGGACTACCTGACACCGGGGAGCTGTTTTTT; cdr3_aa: CASSAGLPDTGELFF
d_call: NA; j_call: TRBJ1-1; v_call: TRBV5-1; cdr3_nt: TGCGCCAGCAGCAAGACAGCAATGAACACTGAAGCTTTCTTT; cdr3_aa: CASSKTAMNTEAFF
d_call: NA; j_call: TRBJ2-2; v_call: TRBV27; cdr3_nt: TGTGCCAGCAGGCCATTCTCGGGTCAGGGGAGCACCGGGGAGCTGTTTTTT; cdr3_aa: CASRPFSGQGSTGELFF
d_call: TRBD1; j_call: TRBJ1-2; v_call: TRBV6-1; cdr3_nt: TGTGCCAGCAGTGGGGATTTCAGGGGGCGCGGTAATGGCTACACCTTC; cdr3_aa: CASSGDFRGRGNGYTF
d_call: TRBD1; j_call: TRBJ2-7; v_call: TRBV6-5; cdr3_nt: TGTGCCAGCAGTTACTCAGGGGGCACTCAATCCTACGAGCAGTACTTC; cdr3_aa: CASSYSGGTQSYEQYF
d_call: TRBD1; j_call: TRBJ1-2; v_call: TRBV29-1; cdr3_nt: TGCAGCGTTGCGGGGGACAGGGGGAACGGCTACACCTTC; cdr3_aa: CSVAGDRGNGYTF
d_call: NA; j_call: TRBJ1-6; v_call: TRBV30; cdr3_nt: TGTGCCTGGAGTGGGACGCGGGGGTTCAATAATTCACCCCTCCACTTT; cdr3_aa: CAWSGTRGFNNSPLHF
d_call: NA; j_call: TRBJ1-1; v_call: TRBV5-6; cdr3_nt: TGTGCCAGCAGCCGAAACAATTGGAACACTGAAGCTTTCTTT; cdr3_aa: CASSRNNWNTEAFF
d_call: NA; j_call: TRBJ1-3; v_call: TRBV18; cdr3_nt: TGTGCCAGCTCACCCGACTCGAGGGGAAACACCATATATTTT; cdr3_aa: CASSPDSRGNTIYF
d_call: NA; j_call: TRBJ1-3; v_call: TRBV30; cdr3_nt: TGTGCCTGGAGTGACCTGCGACAGGTTACCTCTGGAAACACCATATATTTT; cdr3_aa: CAWSDLRQVTSGNTIYF
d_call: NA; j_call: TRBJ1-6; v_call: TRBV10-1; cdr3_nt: TGCGCCAGCAGTACCGGGACATCCAATTCACCCCTCCACTTT; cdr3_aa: CASSTGTSNSPLHF
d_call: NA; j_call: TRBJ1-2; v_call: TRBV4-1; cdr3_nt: TGCGCCAGCAGCCAAGTAAGGGGTCACTATGGCTACACCTTC; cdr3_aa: CASSQVRGHYGYTF
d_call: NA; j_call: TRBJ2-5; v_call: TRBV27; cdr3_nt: TGTGCCAGCAGTGCCAGAACAGTTAGGGAGACCCAGTACTTC; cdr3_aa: CASSARTVRETQYF
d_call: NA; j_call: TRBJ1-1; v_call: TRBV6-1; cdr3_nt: TGTGCCAGCAGCGTGACAGGGAACACTGAAGCTTTCTTT; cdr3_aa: CASSVTGNTEAFF
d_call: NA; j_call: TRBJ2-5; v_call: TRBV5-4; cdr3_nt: TGTGCCAGCAGCTTGATTTTCGTGGGGGGTCCAGAGACCCAGTACTTC; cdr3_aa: CASSLIFVGGPETQYF
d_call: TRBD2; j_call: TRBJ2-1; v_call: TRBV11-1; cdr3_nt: TGTGCCAGCAGCTTGGGTCTAGCGGGGGGGTTGGATGAGCAGTTCTTC; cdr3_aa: CASSLGLAGGLDEQFF
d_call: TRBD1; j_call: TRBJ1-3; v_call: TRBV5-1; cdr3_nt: TGCGCCAGCAGCTCGGGGGTATCGACAGGGCTCTTAGACACCATATATTTT; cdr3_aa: CASSSGVSTGLLDTIYF
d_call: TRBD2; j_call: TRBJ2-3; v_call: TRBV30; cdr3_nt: TGTGTCCCTAGCGAACCTCAGCGGGCTAGCGGGGGGTTAGATACGCAGTATTTT; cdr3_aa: CVPSEPQRASGGLDTQYF
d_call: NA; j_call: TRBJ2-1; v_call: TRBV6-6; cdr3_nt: TGTGCCAGCAGTTTGGCGGGGAACTCCGACAATGAGCAGTTCTTC; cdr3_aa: CASSLAGNSDNEQFF
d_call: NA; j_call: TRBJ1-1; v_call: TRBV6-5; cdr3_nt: TGTGCCACCATACGGGGGGCTGGCATGAACACTGAAGCTTTCTTT; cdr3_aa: CATIRGAGMNTEAFF
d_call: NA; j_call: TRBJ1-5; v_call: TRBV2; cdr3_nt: TGTGCCAGCAGAAGAGTACAGGGAAATCAGCCCCAGCATTTT; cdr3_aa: CASRRVQGNQPQHF
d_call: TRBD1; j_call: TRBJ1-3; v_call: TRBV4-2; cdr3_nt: TGTGCCAGCAGCCAAGATCGGACAGGGAAGGACACCATATATTTT; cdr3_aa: CASSQDRTGKDTIYF
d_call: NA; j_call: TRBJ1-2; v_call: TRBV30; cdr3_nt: TGTGCCTCCTCCAGGGAAGACGATGGCTACACCTTC; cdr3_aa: CASSREDDGYTF